This passage covers 9 T cell receptor beta chains from one sample sequenced in a study of T cell clonotyping in hematopoietic cell transplantation. Assay: immunoSEQ multiplex PCR; the TCRdb copy retains only in-frame clones and omits some. The sample contains about 41,000 clones, roughly 80% of which appear only once. Described time point: recipient sample about 28 days before transplant, after cytoreduction. Sequenced material: peripheral blood mononuclear cells, taken before stem cell transplant. These TCRs come from a man aged 55 to 70 with myelodysplastic syndrome. Some clones in this sample may be carry-over from other donors' samples.

J is TRBJ2-7 and V is TRBV6-5; 10 bases map to TRBD1. V dropped 5 bases and J dropped 6; count of bases not matched to a gene: 10. The CDR3 sequence is 15 residues long. Germline-derived CDR1 and CDR2 are MNHEY and SVGAGI. The CDR3 sequence is CASSPSGTGVAEQYF. In nucleotides, the CDR3 is TGTGCCAGCAGTCCCTCCGGGACAGGGGTAGCCGAGCAGTACTTC.

This clone was seen just once. The J gene is TRBJ2-5, the V gene TRBV19; D is possibly TRBD1 (5 bases). Germline CDR1 LNHDA, CDR2 SQIVND (reference sequence). Trimming shortened V by 3 bases and J by 5 bases, and 13 bases separated the two germline ends. The CDR3 loop spans 14 amino acids. CDR3 residues: CASSIYQGPETQYF. DNA of the CDR3: TGTGCCAGTAGTATCTATCAGGGTCCGGAGACCCAGTACTTC.

V usage is TRBV6-6 and J usage is TRBJ1-6, with TRBD1 identical over 10 bases. Unmatched junction bases numbered 2, after V lost 8 bases and J lost 7 bases. The germline V gene has CDR1 MNHNY and CDR2 SVGAGI (reference sequence). The CDR3 totals 13 residues. CDR3 in amino acids: CASEDRGNSPLHF. The CDR3 DNA reads as TGTGCCAGCGAGGACAGGGGGAATTCACCCCTCCACTTT.

The chain is built from TRBV5-8 and TRBJ2-3; 9 bases line up with TRBD1. Germline CDR1 is SGHTS and CDR2 is YDEGEE. With V trimmed by 0 bases and J by 1 base, 6 bases remained unmatched. The CDR3 covers 17 residues. CDR3 residues: CASSLVLQGAGTDTQYF. The CDR3 bases are TGTGCCAGCAGCTTGGTCTTACAGGGGGCCGGCACAGATACGCAGTATTTT.

The chain recombines TRBV6-6 with TRBJ1-1; no firm D call. V lost 6 bases and J lost 8, with 13 bases in between. The CDR3 contains 12 residues. CDR1 is MNHNY, CDR2 SVGAGI, per germline (reference sequence). In DNA form, the CDR3 reads TGTGCCAGCAGGGAACCGCCCCGAGAAGCTTTCTTT. This codes for CASREPPREAFF.

V gene TRBV5-8 combines with J gene TRBJ1-1, with 7 positions matching TRBD1. J was trimmed by 4 bases and V by 0 bases; bases with no gene match: 3. The CDR3 contains 14 residues. CDR1 and CDR2 from the germline V gene are SGHTS and YDEGEE. The CDR3 sequence is CASSLGQGGTEAFF. The CDR3 nucleotides read TGTGCCAGCAGCTTGGGACAGGGAGGCACTGAAGCTTTCTTT.

The sample holds one count of this clone. The chain is built from TRBV7-9 and TRBJ1-6; 7 bases align to TRBD1. Germline CDR1 SEHNR, CDR2 FQNEAQ (reference sequence). Trimming cost V 3 bases and J 5 bases; bases outside gene matches: 1. The CDR3 sequence is 14 residues long. CDR3: CASSFGTDNSPLHF. The CDR3 nucleotides are TGTGCCAGCAGCTTCGGGACAGATAATTCACCCCTCCACTTT.

The V and J genes are TRBV27 and TRBJ1-1; no clear D. CDR1 is MNHEY and CDR2 is SMNVEV in the germline V gene (reference sequence). V was cut by 0 bases and J by 1 base, with 3 bases left in between. The CDR3 spans 13 residues. CDR3 sequence (DNA): TGTGCCAGCAGTTTATCTCGGAACACTGAAGCTTTCTTT. Translation: CASSLSRNTEAFF.

The V gene is TRBV7-9, the J gene TRBJ1-1; perhaps TRBD1 as D (6 bases). The CDR3 loop spans 12 amino acids. Trimming took off 5 bases at V and 7 bases at J, with 11 bases between the two ends. From germline, CDR1 is SEHNR and CDR2 FQNEAQ (reference sequence). Here the CDR3 reads CASSPRTVEAFF. DNA for the CDR3: TGTGCCAGCAGCCCTCGGACAGTTGAAGCTTTCTTT.